These 19 T cell receptor beta chains were all obtained from the same sample, sequenced in a study of radiotherapy plus CTLA-4 blockade in lung cancer. Profiled with immunoSEQ multiplex PCR; TCRdb holds only in-frame clones, not every one. Altogether roughly 100,000 clones are present, 75% to 90% being singletons, with the ten largest covering about 3.5%. Source: peripheral blood, taken from a patient treated with radiotherapy plus ipilimumab. The receptors were sampled from a human donor with non-small cell lung cancer who had a partial response to radiotherapy plus ipilimumab.

The J gene is TRBJ1-1, the V gene TRBV7-3, with 10 positions matching TRBD1. Trimming removed 5 bases from V and 3 bases from J; junction bases left unmatched: 3. The CDR3 runs 14 residues. The germline CDR1 and CDR2 sequences are SGHTA and FQGTGA. Here the CDR3 reads CASSPGTGDTEAFF. The CDR3 coding sequence is TGTGCCAGCAGCCCTGGGACAGGGGACACTGAAGCTTTCTTT.

Concerning this clone itself: A read error may account for a junction end that differs from germline. The V and J genes are TRBV19 and TRBJ2-3, with 7 positions matching TRBD2. Germline V CDR1 and CDR2: LNHDA, SQIVND (reference sequence). This CDR3 has 15 amino acids. This CDR3 reads CASNISAGVGDTQYF. CDR3 bases: TGTGCCAGTAATATATCGGCGGGAGTAGGAGATACGCAGTATTTT.

In its sample, this clone was seen once. The V and J genes are TRBV19 and TRBJ2-2, with TRBD1 matching 8 bases. The CDR3 covers 16 residues. Germline V gene data show CDR1 as LNHDA and CDR2 as SQIVND (reference sequence). The ends lost 7 bases at V and 4 bases at J; junction bases unmatched: 11. The CDR3 DNA reads TGTGCCAGTATCGTGACCCAGGGGGCGGGCACCGGGGAGCTGTTTTTT. This sequence encodes CASIVTQGAGTGELFF.

This clone was seen a handful of times. The chain uses TRBV6-1 and TRBJ2-1; D remains ambiguous. V was trimmed by 3 bases and J by 6 bases, leaving 12 bases between them. Looked up from germline, CDR1 is MNHNS and CDR2 is SASEGT. This CDR3 has 14 residues. This CDR3 reads CASSDPVRLNEQFF. CDR3 DNA sequence: TGTGCCAGCAGTGACCCCGTGAGGCTCAATGAGCAGTTCTTC.

This chain links TRBV11-2 with TRBJ2-1; 11 bases align to TRBD1. From germline, CDR1 is SGHAT and CDR2 FQNNGV. This CDR3 is built from 16 residues. With V trimmed by 4 bases and J by 0 bases, 2 bases remained unmatched. The CDR3 DNA reads as TGTGCCAGCAGCTGGGGACAGGGGGTCTCCTACAATGAGCAGTTCTTC. This translates into CASSWGQGVSYNEQFF. The variable domain in full, completed from reference TRBV11-2 and TRBJ2-1, reads EAGVAQSPRYKIIEKRQSVAFWCNPISGHATLYWYQQILGQGPKLLIQFQNNGVVDDSQLPKDRFSAERLKGVDSTLKIQPAKLEDSAVYLCASSWGQGVSYNEQFFGPGTRLTVL.

This clone has at least ten counts. The junction differs from germline at one of its ends, possibly a read error. This sequence joins TRBV30 and TRBJ2-5, with TRBD2 matching over 7 bases. The CDR3 loop spans 16 amino acids. Per the germline V gene, CDR1 is GTSNPN and CDR2 is SVGIG (reference sequence). The CDR3 region is CAWGVSGRLEGETQYF. The DNA of the CDR3 is TGTGCCTGGGGTGTTAGCGGGCGCCTAGAGGGGGAGACCCAGTACTTC.

The rearrangement joins TRBV30 to TRBJ2-7, with 12 bases fitting TRBD2. With 3 bases clipped from V and 3 bases from J, the junction kept 3 bases outside the gene matches. Germline CDR1 and CDR2: GTSNPN and SVGIG (reference sequence). The CDR3 is 14 amino acids. This chain's CDR3 is CAWRTSGGFYEQYF. CDR3 in DNA: TGTGCCTGGAGGACTAGCGGGGGCTTCTACGAGCAGTACTTC. The complete variable domain, with remaining parts taken from reference TRBV30 and TRBJ2-7, reads SQTIHQWPATLVQPVGSPLSLECTVEGTSNPNLYWYRQAAGRGLQLLFYSVGIGQISSEVPQNLSASRPQDRQFILSSKKLLLSDSGFYLCAWRTSGGFYEQYFGPGTRLTVT.

This chain links TRBV27 with TRBJ2-6; D is uncertain. CDR1 is MNHEY, CDR2 SMNVEV, per germline (reference sequence). This CDR3 has 13 residues. Deletions cut 5 bases from V and 4 bases from J, with 6 bases between. The CDR3 spells CASSQMGANVLTF. In DNA form, the CDR3 reads TGTGCCAGCAGTCAAATGGGGGCCAACGTCCTGACTTTC.

This rearrangement joins TRBV6-5 to TRBJ2-7, with TRBD2 as a possible D gene (5 bases). The V end was cut by 6 bases, the J end by 2 bases, with 14 bases between. There are 14 residues in the CDR3. From germline, CDR1 is MNHEY and CDR2 SVGAGI. In nucleotides, the CDR3 is TGTGCCAGCAGCCGGACTGCGACTACCTACGAGCAGTACTTC. It yields the protein CASSRTATTYEQYF.

CDR3 loop: CASSPPGAEKYNEQFF. CDR3 coding DNA: TGTGCCAGCAGCCCCCCCGGAGCGGAGAAATACAATGAGCAGTTCTTC. The chain is built from TRBV4-2 and TRBJ2-1, with D maybe TRBD2 (5 bases). Germline CDR1 reads LGHNA; CDR2 reads YNFKEQ. Between the trimmed V and J ends, which lost 4 bases and 4 bases, there was a span of 17 bases. This CDR3 region has 16 residues.

V and J are TRBV28 and TRBJ2-1, with 7 bases identical to TRBD2. V lost 5 bases and J lost 10; bases outside the gene matches: 11. Germline-derived CDR1 and CDR2 are MDHEN and SYDVKM. The CDR3 length is 14 residues. The CDR3 DNA follows: TGTGCCAGCAGTCCCCATGGGGGGGTACGGGAGCAGTTCTTC. Protein: CASSPHGGVREQFF. Full variable domain (missing parts from reference TRBV28 and TRBJ2-1): DVKVTQSSRYLVKRTGEKVFLECVQDMDHENMFWYRQDPGLGLRLIYFSYDVKMKEKGDIPEGYSVSREKKERFSLILESASTNQTSMYLCASSPHGGVREQFFGPGTRLTVL.

This clone was detected once. At the DNA level, this CDR3 is encoded by other sequences in the same sample as well. This rearrangement joins TRBV27 to TRBJ1-1; no clear D gene. The V end lost 2 bases, the J end lost 1 base, and 8 bases lay between the germline ends. This CDR3 comprises 14 residues. Per germline, CDR1 MNHEY and CDR2 SMNVEV (reference sequence). DNA for the CDR3: TGTGCCAGCAGTTTAAGGCAGGCGAACACTGAAGCTTTCTTT. It is translated as CASSLRQANTEAFF.

CDR3 DNA sequence: TGTGCCACGAAGGGACTAGCGGCGTTCTCGTCCTACAATGAGCAGTTCTTC. Its protein product is CATKGLAAFSSYNEQFF. The genes are TRBV15 and TRBJ2-1; 11 positions match TRBD2. V was clipped by 9 bases and J by 1 base; unmatched bases: 11. This CDR3 is 17 amino acids long. Germline-derived CDR1 and CDR2 are LNHNV and YYDKDF (reference sequence).

The chain combines TRBV5-1 with TRBJ2-7; the match to TRBD1 covers 7 bases. The CDR3 extends over 18 amino acids. J gave up 2 bases and V 0 bases, and 14 bases lay outside the gene matches. Germline V CDR1 and CDR2: SGHRS, YFSETQ. CDR3 in amino acids: CASSLGSLSQGVPYEQYF. CDR3 DNA sequence: TGCGCCAGCAGCTTGGGGTCCCTGAGCCAGGGGGTTCCCTACGAGCAGTACTTC.

The V and J genes are TRBV30 and TRBJ2-2, with 9 positions matching TRBD2. CDR1 and CDR2 from the germline V gene are GTSNPN and SVGIG (reference sequence). With V trimmed by 4 bases and J by 3 bases, 3 bases remained unmatched. The CDR3 contains 14 residues. CDR3 nucleotide sequence: TGTGCCTGGAAGACTAGCGGCTACACCGGGGAGCTGTTTTTT. The encoded protein is CAWKTSGYTGELFF.

V usage is TRBV18 and J usage is TRBJ1-5; possibly TRBD1 for D (6 bases). Between the trimmed V and J ends, which lost 2 bases and 6 bases, there was a span of 11 bases. Germline V CDR1 and CDR2: KGHSH, LQKENI. The CDR3 totals 14 residues. Here the CDR3 reads CASSPSSGAQPQHF. CDR3 in DNA: TGTGCCAGCTCACCATCGTCAGGGGCTCAGCCCCAGCATTTT.

The chain employs TRBV18 and TRBJ1-1, with D unclear. This CDR3 spans 17 amino acids. V lost 2 bases to trimming and J lost 1 base, with 17 bases between them. The germline gives CDR1 KGHSH, CDR2 LQKENI. The CDR3 DNA follows: TGTGCCAGCTCACCATCTCCTCTTGGACGGGGGAACACTGAAGCTTTCTTT. This gives the protein CASSPSPLGRGNTEAFF.

V gene TRBV28 combines with J gene TRBJ1-5; TRBD1 agrees at 10 bases. Germline CDR1 and CDR2: MDHEN and SYDVKM. J lost 1 base, V lost 10 bases, and 7 bases had no gene match. This CDR3 spans 15 amino acids. The CDR3 loop is CAIKTGGKSNQPQHF. DNA of the CDR3: TGTGCCATCAAGACAGGGGGCAAAAGCAATCAGCCCCAGCATTTT.

CDR3 DNA: TGTGCCAGCGGGACAGGGGGAAACACAGATACGCAGTATTTT. This translates into CASGTGGNTDTQYF. The chain links TRBV10-3 to TRBJ2-3; 11 bases agree with TRBD1. The germline CDR1 and CDR2 sequences are ENHRY and SYGVKD. With V trimmed by 10 bases and J by 2 bases, 5 bases remained unmatched. CDR3 length equals 14 residues.